The 6 T cell receptor beta chains presented below share a single source sample, sequenced in a study of blood T cell repertoires in COVID-19. TCRdb's copy holds only in-frame clones and misses some; the assay was immunoSEQ multiplex PCR. Of tens of thousands of clones in the sample, approximately 84% were seen once. The sequenced sample was peripheral blood. All receptors come from a man in his 70s with COVID-19, enrolled during active disease.

V is TRBV6-5 and J is TRBJ2-5; 9 bases map to TRBD2. Germline-derived CDR1 and CDR2 are MNHEY and SVGAGI. This CDR3 has 15 amino acids. V lost 8 bases and J lost 7; bases outside the gene matches: 14. The CDR3 nucleotides are TGTGCCAGCCTAGAAGGCGGGGGGGCCGGGCGGACCCAGTACTTC. It specifies CASLEGGGAGRTQYF.

The CDR3 nucleotides read TGTGCCAGCAGTGAACAGGGAGGCCAAGAGACCCAGTACTTC. Protein: CASSEQGGQETQYF. The J gene is TRBJ2-5, the V gene TRBV25-1, with D perhaps matching TRBD2 (6 bases). V was pared by 2 bases and J by 1 base, with 8 bases between. CDR3 size: 14 residues. Germline-derived CDR1 and CDR2 are MGHDK and SYGVNS.

The V call is TRBV18, the J call TRBJ2-5; TRBD1 might be the D (5 bases). CDR1 and CDR2 from the germline V gene are KGHSH and LQKENI. Deletions cut 4 bases from V and 2 bases from J, with 5 bases between. The CDR3 consists of 12 residues. The CDR3 bases are TGTGCCAGCTCACGACAGCAAGAGACCCAGTACTTC. Translated: CASSRQQETQYF.

V usage is TRBV19 and J usage is TRBJ1-2; D is uncertain. Trimming took 10 bases from V and 4 from J, leaving 13 bases between them. The germline V gene has CDR1 LNHDA and CDR2 SQIVND (reference sequence). The CDR3 spans 12 residues. The CDR3 here is CATKREGYGYTF. In nucleotides, the CDR3 is TGTGCCACCAAGCGGGAAGGCTATGGCTACACCTTC.

The rearrangement joins TRBV6-5 to TRBJ1-2; 7 bases line up with TRBD1. Trimming took 0 bases from V and 10 from J; bases not matched to a gene: 5. The CDR3 is 13 amino acids. CDR1 MNHEY and CDR2 SVGAGI come from the germline V gene. The CDR3 DNA reads TGTGCCAGCAGTTACTCACAGGGGAGGTCCTACACCTTC. It yields the protein CASSYSQGRSYTF.

This clone was counted a few times. The genes are TRBV12-3 or TRBV12-4 and TRBJ2-2; D might be TRBD2 (5 bases). The CDR3 contains 13 residues. Trimming stripped 6 bases from V and 5 bases from J, with 10 bases between. For the CDR3, the DNA is TGTGCCAGCAGCCTTAGGAGGACCGGGGAGCTGTTTTTT. It yields the protein CASSLRRTGELFF.